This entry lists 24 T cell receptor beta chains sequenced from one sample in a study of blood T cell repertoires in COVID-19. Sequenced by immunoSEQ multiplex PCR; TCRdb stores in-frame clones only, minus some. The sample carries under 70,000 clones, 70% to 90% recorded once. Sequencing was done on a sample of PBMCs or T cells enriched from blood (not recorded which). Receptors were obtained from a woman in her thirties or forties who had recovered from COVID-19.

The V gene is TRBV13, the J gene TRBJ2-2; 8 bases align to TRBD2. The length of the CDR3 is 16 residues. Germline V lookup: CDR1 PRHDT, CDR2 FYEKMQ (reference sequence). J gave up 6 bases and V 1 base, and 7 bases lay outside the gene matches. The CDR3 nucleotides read TGTGCCAGCAGCTTAGACCAGCGGGGGCTATCCGGGGAGCTGTTTTTT. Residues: CASSLDQRGLSGELFF.

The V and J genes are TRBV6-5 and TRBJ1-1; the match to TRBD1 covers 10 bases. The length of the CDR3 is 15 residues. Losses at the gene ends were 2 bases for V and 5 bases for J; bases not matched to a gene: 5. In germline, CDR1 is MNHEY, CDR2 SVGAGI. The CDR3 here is CASSYDDRGQTEAFF. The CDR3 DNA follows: TGTGCCAGCAGTTACGATGACAGGGGGCAAACTGAAGCTTTCTTT.

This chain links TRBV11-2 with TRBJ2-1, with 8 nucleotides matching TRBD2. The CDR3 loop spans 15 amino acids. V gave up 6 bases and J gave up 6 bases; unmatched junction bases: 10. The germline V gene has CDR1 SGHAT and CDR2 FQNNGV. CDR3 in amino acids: CASSSGSGGFNEQFF. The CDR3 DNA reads TGTGCCAGCAGTTCAGGGAGCGGGGGATTCAATGAGCAGTTCTTC.

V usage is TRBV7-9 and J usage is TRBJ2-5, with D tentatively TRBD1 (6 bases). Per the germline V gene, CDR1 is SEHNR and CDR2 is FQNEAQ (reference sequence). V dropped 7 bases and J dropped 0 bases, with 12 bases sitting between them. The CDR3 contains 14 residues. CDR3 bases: TGTGCCAGCAAGACAGGAATTTACCAAGAGACCCAGTACTTC. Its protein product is CASKTGIYQETQYF.

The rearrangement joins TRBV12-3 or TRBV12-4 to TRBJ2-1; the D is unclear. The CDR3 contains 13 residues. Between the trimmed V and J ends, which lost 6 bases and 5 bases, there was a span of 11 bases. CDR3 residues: CASRALADNEQFF. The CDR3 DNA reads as TGTGCCAGCAGGGCCTTGGCAGACAATGAGCAGTTCTTC.

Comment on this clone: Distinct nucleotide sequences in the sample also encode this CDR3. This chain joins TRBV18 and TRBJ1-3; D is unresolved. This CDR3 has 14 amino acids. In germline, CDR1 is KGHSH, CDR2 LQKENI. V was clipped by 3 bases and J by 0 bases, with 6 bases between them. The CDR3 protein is CASSPGSSGNTIYF. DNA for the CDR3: TGTGCCAGCTCACCGGGCAGCTCTGGAAACACCATATATTTT.

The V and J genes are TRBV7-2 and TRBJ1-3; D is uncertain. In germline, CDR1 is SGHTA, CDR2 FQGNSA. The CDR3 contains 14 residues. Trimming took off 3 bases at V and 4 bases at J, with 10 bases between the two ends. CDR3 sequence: CASSFHSRGNTIYF. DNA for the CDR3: TGTGCCAGCAGCTTTCATTCCAGGGGAAACACCATATATTTT.

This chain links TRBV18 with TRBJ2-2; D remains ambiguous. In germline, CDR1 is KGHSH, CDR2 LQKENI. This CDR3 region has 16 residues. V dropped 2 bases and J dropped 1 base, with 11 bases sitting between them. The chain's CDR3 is CASSPSQVQNTGELFF. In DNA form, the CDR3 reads TGTGCCAGCTCACCATCCCAGGTCCAGAACACCGGGGAGCTGTTTTTT.

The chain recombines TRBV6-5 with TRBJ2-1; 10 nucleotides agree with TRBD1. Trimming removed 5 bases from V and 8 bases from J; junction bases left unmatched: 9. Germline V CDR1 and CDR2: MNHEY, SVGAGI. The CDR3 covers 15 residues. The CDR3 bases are TGTGCCAGCAGTCCCGGGACAGGGGTTTTTGATGAGCAGTTCTTC. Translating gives CASSPGTGVFDEQFF.

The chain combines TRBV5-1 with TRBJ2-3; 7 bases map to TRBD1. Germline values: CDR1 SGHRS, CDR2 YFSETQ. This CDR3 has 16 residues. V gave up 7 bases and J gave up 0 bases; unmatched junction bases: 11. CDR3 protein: CASGVQGIRSTDTQYF. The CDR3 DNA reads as TGCGCCAGCGGGGTACAGGGGATTCGTAGCACAGATACGCAGTATTTT.

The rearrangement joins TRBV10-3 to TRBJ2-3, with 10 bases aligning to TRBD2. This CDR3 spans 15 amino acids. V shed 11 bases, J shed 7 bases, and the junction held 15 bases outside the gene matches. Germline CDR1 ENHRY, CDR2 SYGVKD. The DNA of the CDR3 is TGTGCCTCCGTGAGGGAAAGCGGGGGGGCAAATACGCAGTATTTT. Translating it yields CASVRESGGANTQYF.

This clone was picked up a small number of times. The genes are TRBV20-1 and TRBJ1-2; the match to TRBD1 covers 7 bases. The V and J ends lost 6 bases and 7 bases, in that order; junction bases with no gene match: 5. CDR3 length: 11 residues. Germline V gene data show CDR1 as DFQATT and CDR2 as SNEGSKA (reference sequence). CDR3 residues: CSATGVGGYTF. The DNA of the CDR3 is TGCAGTGCAACAGGGGTGGGTGGCTACACCTTC.

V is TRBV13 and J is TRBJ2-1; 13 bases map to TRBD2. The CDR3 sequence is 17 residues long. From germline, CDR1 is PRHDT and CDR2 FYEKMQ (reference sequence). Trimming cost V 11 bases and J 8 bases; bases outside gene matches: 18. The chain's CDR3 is CAGARTSGGSISDEQFF. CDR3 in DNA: TGTGCCGGAGCCCGGACTAGCGGGGGATCGATCTCCGATGAGCAGTTCTTC. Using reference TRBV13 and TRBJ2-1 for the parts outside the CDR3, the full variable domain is AAGVIQSPRHLIKEKRETATLKCYPIPRHDTVYWYQQGPGQDPQFLISFYEKMQSDKGSIPDRFSAQQFSDYHSELNMSSLELGDSALYFCAGARTSGGSISDEQFFGPGTRLTVL.

CDR3 nucleotide sequence: TGTGCCAGCAGCTCGGGACTAGTCAGACACAATGAGCAGTTCTTC. It encodes CASSSGLVRHNEQFF. The chain couples TRBV5-4 to TRBJ2-1; 8 positions agree with TRBD2. The CDR3 has 15 residues. Germline CDR1 SGHNT, CDR2 YYREEE (reference sequence). Germline trimming cut 3 bases from V and 5 bases from J; bases unmatched to any gene: 7.

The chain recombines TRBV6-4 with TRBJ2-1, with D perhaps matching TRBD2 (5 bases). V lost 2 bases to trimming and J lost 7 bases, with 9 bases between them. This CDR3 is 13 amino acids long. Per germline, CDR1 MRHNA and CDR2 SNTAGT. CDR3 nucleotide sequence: TGTGCCAGCAGTGACAGGACTGAGAATGAGCAGTTCTTC. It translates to CASSDRTENEQFF.

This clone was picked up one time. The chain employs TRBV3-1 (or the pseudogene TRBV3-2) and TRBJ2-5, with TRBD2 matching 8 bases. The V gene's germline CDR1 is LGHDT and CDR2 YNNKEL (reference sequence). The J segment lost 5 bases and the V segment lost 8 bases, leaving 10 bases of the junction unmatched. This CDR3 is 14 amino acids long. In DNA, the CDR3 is TGTGCCAGCGGCCCGGGGGGGCTATGGGAGACCCAGTACTTC. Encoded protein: CASGPGGLWETQYF.

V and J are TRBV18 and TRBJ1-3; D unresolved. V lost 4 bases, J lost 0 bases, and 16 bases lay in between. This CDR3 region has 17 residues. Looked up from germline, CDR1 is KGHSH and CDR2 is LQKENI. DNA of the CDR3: TGTGCCAGCTCACTAGGAAGTCCCGAGGTCTCTGGAAACACCATATATTTT. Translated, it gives CASSLGSPEVSGNTIYF.

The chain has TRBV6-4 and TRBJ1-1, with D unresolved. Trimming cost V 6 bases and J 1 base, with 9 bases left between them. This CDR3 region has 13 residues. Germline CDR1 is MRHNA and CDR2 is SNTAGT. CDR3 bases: TGTGCCAGCAGCCCAACAGAGAACACTGAAGCTTTCTTT. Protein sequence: CASSPTENTEAFF.

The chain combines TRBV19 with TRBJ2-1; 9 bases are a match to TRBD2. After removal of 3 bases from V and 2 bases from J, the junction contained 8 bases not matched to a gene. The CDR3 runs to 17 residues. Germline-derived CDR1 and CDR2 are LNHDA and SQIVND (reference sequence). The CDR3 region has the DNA TGTGCCAGTAGTATCCTAGATAGCGGGGGTGCCTACAATGAGCAGTTCTTC. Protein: CASSILDSGGAYNEQFF.

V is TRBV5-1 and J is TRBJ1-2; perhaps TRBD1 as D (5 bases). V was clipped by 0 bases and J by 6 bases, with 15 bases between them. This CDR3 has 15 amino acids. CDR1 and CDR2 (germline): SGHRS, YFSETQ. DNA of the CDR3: TGCGCCAGCAGCTTGGAACCGACGGCAGGGAATGGCTACACCTTC. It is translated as CASSLEPTAGNGYTF.

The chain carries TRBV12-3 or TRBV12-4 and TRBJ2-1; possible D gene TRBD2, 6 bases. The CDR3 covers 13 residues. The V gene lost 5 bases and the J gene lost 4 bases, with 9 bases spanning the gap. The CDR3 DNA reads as TGTGCCAGCAGTCAAGGGACTTACAATGAGCAGTTCTTC. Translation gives CASSQGTYNEQFF.

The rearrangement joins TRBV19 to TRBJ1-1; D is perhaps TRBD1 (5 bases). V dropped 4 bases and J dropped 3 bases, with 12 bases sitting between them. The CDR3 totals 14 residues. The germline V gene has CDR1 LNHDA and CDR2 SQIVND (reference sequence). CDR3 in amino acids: CASSTSGGDTEAFF. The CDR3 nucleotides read TGTGCCAGTAGTACTTCCGGGGGGGACACTGAAGCTTTCTTT.

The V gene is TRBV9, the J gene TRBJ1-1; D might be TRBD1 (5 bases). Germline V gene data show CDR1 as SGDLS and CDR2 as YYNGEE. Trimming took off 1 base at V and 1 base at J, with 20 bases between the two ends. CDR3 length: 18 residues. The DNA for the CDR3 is TGTGCCAGCAGCGTAACTGGTTCGGTGGGGCGGGAGAACACTGAAGCTTTCTTT. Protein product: CASSVTGSVGRENTEAFF.

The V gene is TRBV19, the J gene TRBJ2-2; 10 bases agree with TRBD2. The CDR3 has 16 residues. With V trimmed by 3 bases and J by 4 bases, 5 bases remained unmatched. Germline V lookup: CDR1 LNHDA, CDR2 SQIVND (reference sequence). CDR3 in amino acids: CASSIASGGATGELFF. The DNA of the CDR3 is TGTGCCAGTAGTATTGCGAGCGGGGGGGCCACCGGGGAGCTGTTTTTT. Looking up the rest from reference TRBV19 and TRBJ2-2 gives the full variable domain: DGGITQSPKYLFRKEGQNVTLSCEQNLNHDAMYWYRQDPGQGLRLIYYSQIVNDFQKGDIAEGYSVSREKKESFPLTVTSAQKNPTAFYLCASSIASGGATGELFFGEGSRLTVL.